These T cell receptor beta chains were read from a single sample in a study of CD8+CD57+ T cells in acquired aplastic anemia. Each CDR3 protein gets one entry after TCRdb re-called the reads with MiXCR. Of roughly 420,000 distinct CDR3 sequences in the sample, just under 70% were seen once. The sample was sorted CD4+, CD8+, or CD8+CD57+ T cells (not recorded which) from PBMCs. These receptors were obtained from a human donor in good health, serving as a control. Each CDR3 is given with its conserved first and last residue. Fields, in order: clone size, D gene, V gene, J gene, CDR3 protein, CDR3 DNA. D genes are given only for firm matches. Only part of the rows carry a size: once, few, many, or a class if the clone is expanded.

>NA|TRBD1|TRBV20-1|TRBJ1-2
CSAKIGGGTVGYTF
TGCAGTGCCAAGATAGGAGGGGGCACTGTTGGCTACACCTTC
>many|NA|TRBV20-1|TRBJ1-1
CSARVGGSDEAFF
TGCAGTGCTAGAGTCGGGGGGAGTGATGAAGCTTTCTTT
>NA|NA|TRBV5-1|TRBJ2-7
CASSGMLSSYEQYF
TGCGCCAGCAGCGGGATGTTAAGCTCTTACGAGCAGTACTTC
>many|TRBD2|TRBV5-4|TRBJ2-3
CASSLVAGRVHTQYF
TGTGCCAGCAGCTTGGTTGCAGGGAGGGTTCATACGCAGTATTTT
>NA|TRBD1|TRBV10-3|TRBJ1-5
CAIGAGGQQPALF
TGTGCCATCGGTGCAGGGGGCCAACAGCCAGCGCTTTTT
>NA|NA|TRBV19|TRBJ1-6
CASSTSPQGTSPLHF
TGTGCCAGTAGTACCTCCCCTCAGGGCACTTCACCCCTCCACTTT
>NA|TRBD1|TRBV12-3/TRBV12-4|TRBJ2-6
CASSSSGGQGLGANVLTF
TGTGCCAGCAGTTCGTCCGGGGGACAGGGGCTGGGGGCCAACGTCCTGACTTTC
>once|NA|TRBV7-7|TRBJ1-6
CASSDIGQKSPLLF
TGTGCCAGCAGTGACATCGGACAGAAGTCACCCCTGCTTTTT
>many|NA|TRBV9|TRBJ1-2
CASSSRSGYTF
TGTGCCAGCAGCTCTCGATCTGGCTACACCTTC
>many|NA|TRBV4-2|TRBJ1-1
CASSRGGGEDTEAFF
TGTGCCAGCAGCCGAGGGGGGGGCGAGGACACTGAAGCTTTCTTT
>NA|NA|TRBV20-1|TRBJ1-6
CSARSSGGYDSPLHF
TGCAGTGCTAGATCTAGCGGGGGCTACGATTCACCCCTCCACTTT
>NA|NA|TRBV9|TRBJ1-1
CASSTVQGYTEAFF
TGTGCCAGCAGCACAGTACAGGGTTACACTGAAGCTTTCTTT
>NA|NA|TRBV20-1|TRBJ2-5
CSARTGRQHETQYF
TGCAGTGCTAGAACGGGCAGGCAGCATGAGACCCAGTACTTT
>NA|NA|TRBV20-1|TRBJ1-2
CSAISGASTYGHTF
TGCAGTGCTATTTCCGGGGCGTCAACTTATGGCCACACCTTC
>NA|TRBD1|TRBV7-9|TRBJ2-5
CASRAHEGAETQYF
TGTGCCAGCAGAGCACACGAGGGGGCAGAGACCCAGTACTTC
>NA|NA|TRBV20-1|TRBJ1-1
CSARQGESPPFF
TGCAGTGCTAGACAAGGTGAATCACCCCCTTTCTTT
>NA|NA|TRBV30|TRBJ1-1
CASNAGSGGTEAFF
TGTGCCTCTAACGCGGGGTCCGGCGGCACTGAAGCTTTCTTT
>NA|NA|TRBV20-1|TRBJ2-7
CSAMTGDEQYF
TGCAGTGCTATGACAGGCGATGAGCAGTACTTC